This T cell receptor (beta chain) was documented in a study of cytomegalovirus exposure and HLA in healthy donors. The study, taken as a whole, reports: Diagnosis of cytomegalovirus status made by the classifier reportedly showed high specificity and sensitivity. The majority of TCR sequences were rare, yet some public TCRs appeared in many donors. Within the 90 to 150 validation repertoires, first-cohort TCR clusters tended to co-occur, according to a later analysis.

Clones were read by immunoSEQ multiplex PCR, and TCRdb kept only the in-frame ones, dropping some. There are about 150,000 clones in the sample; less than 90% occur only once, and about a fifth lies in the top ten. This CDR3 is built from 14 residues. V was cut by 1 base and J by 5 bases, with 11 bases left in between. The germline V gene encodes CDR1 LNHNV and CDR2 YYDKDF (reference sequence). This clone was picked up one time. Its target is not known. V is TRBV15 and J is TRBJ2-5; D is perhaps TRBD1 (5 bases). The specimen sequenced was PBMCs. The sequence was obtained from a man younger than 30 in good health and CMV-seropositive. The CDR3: CATSRGAGWETQYF. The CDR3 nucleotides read TGTGCCACCAGCAGAGGGGCAGGGTGGGAGACCCAGTACTTC.